Below are 8 T cell receptor beta chains sequenced from a single sample in a study of T-cell reconstitution after alpha-beta-depleted transplantation in children. Unique molecular identifiers were incorporated when the TCRbeta library was constructed. TCRdb passed the PCR reads through MiXCR, listing each CDR3 protein once. The data show about 980,000 distinct CDR3 sequences, about 29% seen once. The input for sequencing was PBMCs, mostly from graft donor cells, taken 360 days after TCRalphabeta/CD19-depleted stem cell transplant. Receptors originate from a boy under two years old who had a stem cell transplant for SCID, so the T cells may come from the graft donor.

The chain couples TRBV12-3 or TRBV12-4 to TRBJ1-1; D unclear. The V end lost 4 bases, the J end lost 6 bases, and 6 bases lay between the germline ends. This CDR3 is built from 11 residues. CDR3 protein: CASSSPAEAFF. The CDR3 nucleotides are TGTGCCAGCAGTTCGCCGGCTGAAGCTTTCTTT.

J is TRBJ2-5 and V is TRBV20-1; 8 bases are a match to TRBD2. CDR1 is DFQATT, CDR2 SNEGSKA, per germline (reference sequence). The V and J ends lost 1 base and 2 bases, in that order; junction bases with no gene match: 6. The CDR3 runs 15 residues. The chain's CDR3 is CSARGGRGVQETQYF. The CDR3 DNA is TGCAGTGCTAGAGGGGGGCGGGGGGTACAAGAGACCCAGTACTTC.

A few counts support this clonotype. The V gene is TRBV7-9, the J gene TRBJ2-7; no clear D. CDR1 and CDR2 from the germline V gene are SEHNR and FQNEAQ (reference sequence). The CDR3 covers 15 residues. The V end lost 4 bases, the J end lost 1 base, and 14 bases lay between the germline ends. The CDR3 loop is CASSSGRVISYEQYF. CDR3 coding DNA: TGTGCCAGCAGCTCCGGCCGAGTCATATCCTACGAGCAGTACTTC.

The J gene is TRBJ2-1, the V gene TRBV12-3 or TRBV12-4, with 7 positions matching TRBD1. V shed 3 bases and J 8 bases; nucleotides not matched to a gene: 16. CDR3 size: 17 residues. DNA for the CDR3: TGTGCCAGCAGTTTTTTCTGGTTCGACAGGGTGAAGGATGAGCAGTTCTTC. This gives the protein CASSFFWFDRVKDEQFF.

A few counts support this clonotype. V gene TRBV24-1 combines with J gene TRBJ2-3; D possibly corresponds to TRBD1 (7 bases). CDR1 KGHDR and CDR2 SFDVKD come from the germline V gene. Trimming took off 9 bases at V and 0 bases at J, with 15 bases between the two ends. The CDR3 is 15 amino acids. CDR3: CATQGGAYSTDTQYF. In nucleotides, the CDR3 is TGTGCCACCCAGGGGGGAGCGTACAGCACAGATACGCAGTATTTT.

The sample holds a few counts of this clonotype. The CDR3 spells CASSYSGSGGGLNNEQFF. The DNA for the CDR3 is TGTGCCAGCAGTTACTCCGGATCGGGGGGAGGTTTGAACAATGAGCAGTTCTTC. The chain couples TRBV6-5 to TRBJ2-1, with 7 nucleotides matching TRBD2. This CDR3 has 18 residues. Germline CDR1 and CDR2: MNHEY and SVGAGI. The J segment lost 5 bases and the V segment lost 0 bases, leaving 13 bases of the junction unmatched.

This clonotype was detected only a few times. V is TRBV7-8 and J is TRBJ1-6; TRBD1 agrees at 7 bases. Germline V gene data show CDR1 as SGHVS and CDR2 as FQNEAQ. Unmatched junction bases numbered 8, after V lost 4 bases and J lost 8 bases. The CDR3 extends over 15 amino acids. As DNA, the CDR3 is TGTGCCAGCAGCTCGAGGGGGACAGCGGATTCACCCCTCCACTTT. Its protein is CASSSRGTADSPLHF.

The rearrangement links TRBV4-3 to TRBJ2-4; possibly TRBD1 for D (7 bases). This CDR3 contains 16 residues. V was clipped by 2 bases and J by 0 bases, with 11 bases between them. The germline V gene has CDR1 LGHNA and CDR2 YSLEER. The CDR3 reads CASSQHRGLAKNIQYF. DNA for the CDR3: TGCGCCAGCAGCCAACACAGGGGACTAGCCAAAAACATTCAGTACTTC.